This entry lists 17 T cell receptor beta chains sequenced from one sample in a study of blood T cells in healthy people across ages. Through a sample-barcoded 5' primer and a J-beta primer mix, a second PCR was run for roughly 6 to 12 cycles. One entry per CDR3 protein, called by TCRdb with MiXCR from the 5' RACE reads. The sample contains 850,000 to 1,100,000 distinct CDR3 sequences, around two fifths of which appear only once. What was sequenced was blood. The receptor source for this set is a man between 18 and 29 years old in good health.

The chain combines TRBV9 with TRBJ1-1; D is ambiguous. From germline, CDR1 is SGDLS and CDR2 YYNGEE. Trimming stripped 0 bases from V and 3 bases from J, with 6 bases between. The CDR3 covers 13 residues. CDR3 residues: CASSVGHYTEAFF. The CDR3 DNA sequence: TGTGCCAGCAGCGTAGGGCATTACACTGAAGCTTTCTTT.

CDR3 nucleotides: TGTGCCAGCAGCTCCCGACAGGGAAAGGACGAGCAGTACTTC. Encoded protein: CASSSRQGKDEQYF. The chain joins TRBV7-9 to TRBJ2-7; TRBD1 agrees at 7 bases. V lost 4 bases, J lost 5 bases, and 8 bases stayed unmatched. This CDR3 is 14 amino acids long. Per the germline V gene, CDR1 is SEHNR and CDR2 is FQNEAQ (reference sequence).

This chain links TRBV20-1 with TRBJ1-6; D is ambiguous. Per germline, CDR1 DFQATT and CDR2 SNEGSKA (reference sequence). V dropped 6 bases and J dropped 1 base, with 13 bases sitting between them. The CDR3 is made up of 15 amino acids. CDR3 protein: CSAQTGESYNSPLHF. CDR3 in DNA: TGCAGTGCCCAGACCGGGGAATCCTATAATTCACCCCTCCACTTT.

CDR3: CASYPRGTEAFF. The CDR3, as DNA: TGCGCCAGCTACCCGAGGGGAACTGAAGCTTTCTTT. This chain uses TRBV5-1 with TRBJ1-1, with a weak D call TRBD1 (5 bases). The V and J ends lost 7 bases and 5 bases respectively, with 12 bases between them. The CDR3 extends over 12 amino acids. CDR1 is SGHRS and CDR2 is YFSETQ in the germline V gene.

This chain links TRBV4-3 with TRBJ1-3, with a tentative D call TRBD1 (5 bases). Trimming cost V 5 bases and J 1 base, with 9 bases left between them. Germline V lookup: CDR1 LGHNA, CDR2 YSLEER. CDR3 length equals 14 residues. The chain's CDR3 is CASSYDSSGNTIYF. CDR3 nucleotides: TGCGCCAGCAGCTACGACAGTTCTGGAAACACCATATATTTT.

This chain joins TRBV12-3 or TRBV12-4 and TRBJ2-1, with 8 bases aligning to TRBD1. This CDR3 comprises 17 residues. After removal of 5 bases from V and 3 bases from J, the junction contained 12 bases not matched to a gene. In nucleotides, the CDR3 is TGTGCCAGCAGTGCCGAATACAGGGGGTCCTACTACAATGAGCAGTTCTTC. Its translation: CASSAEYRGSYYNEQFF.

This clonotype has more than one count but fewer than ten. The chain has TRBV5-1 and TRBJ1-5, with D maybe TRBD1 (5 bases). Germline V CDR1 and CDR2: SGHRS, YFSETQ. The CDR3 consists of 14 residues. The V end lost 4 bases, the J end lost 6 bases, and 14 bases lay between the germline ends. The CDR3 loop reads CASSPQGPPQPQHF. The CDR3, as DNA: TGCGCCAGCAGCCCGCAGGGACCCCCTCAGCCCCAGCATTTT.

The CDR3 bases are TGTGCCAGCTGGCAACAGGGGGCGGATTCCTACGAGCAGTACTTC. Protein: CASWQQGADSYEQYF. V usage is TRBV6-5 and J usage is TRBJ2-7; 9 bases agree with TRBD1. J lost 1 base, V lost 8 bases, and 9 bases had no gene match. This CDR3 is built from 15 residues. Germline values: CDR1 MNHEY, CDR2 SVGAGI.

The rearrangement uses TRBV20-1 and TRBJ2-1; D uncertain. In germline, CDR1 is DFQATT, CDR2 SNEGSKA (reference sequence). This CDR3 comprises 14 residues. V was pared by 5 bases and J by 4 bases, with 15 bases between. CDR3: CSAPRVGPYNEQFF. The CDR3 bases are TGCAGTGCTCCGAGAGTCGGTCCATACAATGAGCAGTTCTTC.

The chain has TRBV5-1 and TRBJ2-7; 7 nucleotides line up with TRBD2. The CDR3 contains 16 residues. Per the germline V gene, CDR1 is SGHRS and CDR2 is YFSETQ. V was pared by 1 base and J by 7 bases, with 14 bases of the junction left unmatched. CDR3 residues: CASSLNGRATYNEQYF. The CDR3 nucleotides read TGCGCCAGCAGCTTGAATGGGAGGGCTACATACAATGAGCAGTACTTC.

There are a few counts of this clonotype. The chain carries TRBV20-1 and TRBJ2-5, with D uncertain. The germline V and J ends were trimmed by 0 bases and 4 bases, with 12 bases remaining between them. Germline V CDR1 and CDR2: DFQATT, SNEGSKA (reference sequence). The CDR3 is 14 residues long. The CDR3 region is CSARDGRRAETQYF. CDR3 nucleotides: TGCAGTGCTAGAGATGGTCGAAGGGCAGAGACCCAGTACTTC.

Remarks on this clonotype: Mismatch with germline at one junction end may stem from a read error. DNA for the CDR3: TGTGCCGGCAGTCAAGATAGCGTCAGCAATCAGCCCCAGCATTTT. Its translation: CAGSQDSVSNQPQHF. J is TRBJ1-5 and V is TRBV2; no clear D. This CDR3 is built from 15 residues. From germline, CDR1 is SNHLY and CDR2 FYNNEI.

As to this clonotype: This may stem from a read error, because a much larger clone lies one nucleotide away. The chain combines TRBV7-8 with TRBJ2-1; 7 bases line up with TRBD2. Germline lookup yields CDR1 SGHVS and CDR2 FQNEAQ. CDR3 length equals 16 residues. CDR3 sequence: CASSLRGGSSYKEQFF. In DNA form, the CDR3 reads TGTGCCAGCAGCCTAAGGGGCGGGAGCTCCTACAAGGAGCAGTTCTTC.

J is TRBJ2-2 and V is TRBV7-3; perhaps D is TRBD1 or TRBD2 (5 bases each). The CDR3 totals 17 residues. Germline CDR1 reads SGHTA; CDR2 reads FQGTGA. V lost 0 bases and J 3 bases, leaving 14 bases between the germline ends. Here the CDR3 reads CASSLTRDPQHTGELFF. The CDR3 coding sequence is TGTGCCAGCAGCTTAACCCGGGACCCCCAGCACACCGGGGAGCTGTTTTTT.

This chain uses TRBV5-1 with TRBJ1-1; D ambiguous. The germline gives CDR1 SGHRS, CDR2 YFSETQ. With 1 base removed from V and 4 bases from J, the gap between germline ends came to 8 bases. This CDR3 spans 13 amino acids. The CDR3 spells CASSLRQTTEAFF. The CDR3, as DNA: TGCGCCAGCAGCTTGCGGCAGACCACTGAAGCTTTCTTT.

On this clonotype itself: The germline gene is not matched at one end of the junction; a read error may be the cause. V and J are TRBV20-1 and TRBJ2-2; 7 bases line up with TRBD1. This CDR3 has 14 amino acids. CDR1 is DFQATT, CDR2 SNEGSKA, per germline (reference sequence). DNA of the CDR3: TGCAGTGCTAGTCACAGGGGATCGACCGGGGAACTGTTTTTT. Residues: CSASHRGSTGELFF.

The CDR3 DNA reads TGTGCCAGCAGTTCTCCGGGACAATCTAACTATGGCTACACCTTC. Protein product: CASSSPGQSNYGYTF. The chain couples TRBV6-5 to TRBJ1-2, with D possibly matching TRBD1 (6 bases). Trimming cost V 4 bases and J 0 bases, with 12 bases left between them. The length of the CDR3 is 15 residues. From germline, CDR1 is MNHEY and CDR2 SVGAGI.